The 17 T cell receptor beta chains below come from one sample, sequenced in a study of human T cells and chemical hapten exposure. TCRdb processed the RACE reads anew with MiXCR; each CDR3 protein has one entry. The table lists about 28,000 distinct CDR3 sequences, 7.4% of them singletons. Time point defined: healthy volunteer bleed at 2 weeks. Blood, whole and unfractionated, served as the source for total RNA extraction. The specimen sequenced was whole blood. The receptor set was obtained from a human donor in good health. Some clones in this sample may be carry-over from other donors' samples.

The table lists this clonotype with a few counts. V gene TRBV5-1 combines with J gene TRBJ2-7, with D perhaps being TRBD1 or TRBD2 (6 bases each). Germline-derived CDR1 and CDR2 are SGHRS and YFSETQ. The CDR3 is 14 residues long. Deletions cut 3 bases from V and 3 bases from J, with 13 bases between. The CDR3 loop is CASSSGGGIYEQYF. As DNA, the CDR3 is TGCGCCAGCAGCTCAGGAGGGGGAATCTACGAGCAGTACTTC.

A few counts support this clonotype. V usage is TRBV29-1 and J usage is TRBJ2-7; D may be TRBD2 (5 bases). Trimming took off 0 bases at V and 0 bases at J, with 15 bases between the two ends. Germline CDR1 is SQVTM and CDR2 is ANQGSEA. The CDR3 is made up of 16 amino acids. CDR3 in amino acids: CSVEDPAGTSSYEQYF. CDR3 in DNA: TGCAGCGTTGAAGATCCCGCGGGCACTAGCTCCTACGAGCAGTACTTC.

A few counts support this clonotype. The genes are TRBV28 and TRBJ1-1; D gene ambiguous. Germline assignment: CDR1 MDHEN and CDR2 SYDVKM. V lost 3 bases, J lost 4 bases, and 6 bases lay in between. This CDR3 spans 12 amino acids. DNA of the CDR3: TGTGCCAGCAGTTTGGAGGGCACTGAAGCTTTCTTT. The encoded protein is CASSLEGTEAFF.

This clonotype was seen more than once but under ten times. The chain carries TRBV5-5 and TRBJ2-5, with TRBD2 identical over 7 bases. CDR1 and CDR2 (germline): SGHKS, YYEKEE (reference sequence). The V segment lost 4 bases and the J segment 0 bases; nucleotides outside the gene matches: 6. This CDR3 region has 15 residues. The CDR3: CASSPAGTNQETQYF. In DNA, the CDR3 is TGTGCCAGCAGCCCGGCCGGGACTAACCAAGAGACCCAGTACTTC.

Concerning this clonotype: A single base separates this from a much larger clone, so it may be a read error. The rearrangement joins TRBV5-4 to TRBJ1-3, with TRBD1 as a possible D gene (5 bases). The CDR3 is made up of 16 amino acids. The germline V gene has CDR1 SGHNT and CDR2 YYREEE (reference sequence). The CDR3 DNA reads as TGTGCCAGCAGCTCCGGGGACCGTTTCTCTGGAAACGCCATATATTTT. Residues: CASSSGDRFSGNAIYF.

This clonotype was recorded at least ten times. The chain links TRBV20-1 to TRBJ2-7, with a weak D call TRBD2 (6 bases). The CDR3 is made up of 16 amino acids. Germline V gene lookup returns CDR1 DFQATT and CDR2 SNEGSKA (reference sequence). V lost 5 bases, J lost 4 bases, and 24 bases lay in between. This chain's CDR3 is CSAPSPLGGYLYEQYF. DNA of the CDR3: TGCAGTGCTCCATCCCCCCTAGGAGGGTACCTTTACGAGCAGTACTTC.

This clonotype was seen ten or more times. The chain has TRBV24-1 and TRBJ2-5; D unclear. Germline assignment: CDR1 KGHDR and CDR2 SFDVKD. CDR3 size: 13 residues. Trimming shortened V by 5 bases and J by 3 bases, and 9 bases separated the two germline ends. For the CDR3, the DNA is TGTGCCACCAGTGGGCCTTTCGAAGAGACCCAGTACTTC. Translated: CATSGPFEETQYF.

This clonotype was observed many times. The chain uses TRBV7-2 and TRBJ1-4; TRBD1 might be the D (5 bases). The V gene's germline CDR1 is SGHTA and CDR2 FQGNSA. V was clipped by 5 bases and J by 11 bases, with 9 bases between them. The CDR3 totals 11 residues. Here the CDR3 DNA reads TGTGCCAGCAGCCCAGGGACGAAACTGTTTTTT. It specifies CASSPGTKLFF.

This clonotype was counted ten times or more. V is TRBV5-1 and J is TRBJ2-1, with 9 bases aligning to TRBD2. Germline V lookup: CDR1 SGHRS, CDR2 YFSETQ. After removal of 2 bases from V and 0 bases from J, the junction contained 12 bases not matched to a gene. The CDR3 loop spans 19 amino acids. The CDR3 region is CASSFMPSGIQSSYNEQFF. CDR3 nucleotides: TGCGCCAGCAGCTTCATGCCTAGCGGGATTCAGAGCTCCTACAATGAGCAGTTCTTC.

About this clonotype: A much larger clonotype is one base distant, so this may be a read error. This chain joins TRBV6-6 and TRBJ1-2; D gene unclear. CDR3 length equals 14 residues. Germline V gives CDR1 MNHNY, CDR2 SVGAGI (reference sequence). The CDR3 region has the DNA TGTGCCAGCAGTTACTGGCAGCAGTCCTATGGCGACACCTTC. The encoded protein is CASSYWQQSYGDTF.

CDR3 coding DNA: TGTGCCAGCAGTCCCCAGAGGGGAGGCTACACCTTC. It encodes CASSPQRGGYTF. The rearrangement joins TRBV11-2 to TRBJ1-2; a possible D gene is TRBD1 (5 bases). CDR1 is SGHAT and CDR2 is FQNNGV in the germline V gene. V was pared by 6 bases and J by 8 bases, with 13 bases between. CDR3 length equals 12 residues. Filled out from reference TRBV11-2 and TRBJ1-2, the complete variable domain reads EAGVAQSPRYKIIEKRQSVAFWCNPISGHATLYWYQQILGQGPKLLIQFQNNGVVDDSQLPKDRFSAERLKGVDSTLKIQPAKLEDSAVYLCASSPQRGGYTFGSGTRLTVV.

In this sample, this clonotype turned up a few times. The rearrangement joins TRBV7-2 to TRBJ2-1; a weak D match, TRBD1 (6 bases). This CDR3 spans 15 amino acids. The V gene lost 5 bases and the J gene lost 0 bases, with 11 bases spanning the gap. CDR1 and CDR2 from the germline V gene are SGHTA and FQGNSA. The DNA of the CDR3 is TGTGCCAGCAGCGAGGGACAAAGCTCCTACAATGAGCAGTTCTTC. Translation gives CASSEGQSSYNEQFF.

The chain is built from TRBV27 and TRBJ1-1; D is undetermined. V was pared by 2 bases and J by 13 bases, with 14 bases between. In germline, CDR1 is MNHEY, CDR2 SMNVEV (reference sequence). CDR3 length: 12 amino acids. CDR3 DNA: TGTGCCAGCAGTTTAAGGTCCCGTGGAGGTTTCTTT. As protein: CASSLRSRGGFF.

CDR3 residues: CASSGLTEAFF. As DNA, the CDR3 is TGTGCCAGCAGTGGATTAACTGAAGCTTTCTTT. This chain joins TRBV2 and TRBJ1-1; D gene ambiguous. V lost 4 bases and J lost 5, with 5 bases in between. The CDR3 extends over 11 amino acids. CDR1 is SNHLY and CDR2 is FYNNEI in the germline V gene.

This clonotype was counted a few times. The chain uses TRBV18 and TRBJ2-3; a possible D gene is TRBD2 (7 bases). Germline V gives CDR1 KGHSH, CDR2 LQKENI. With 3 bases removed from V and 1 base from J, the gap between germline ends came to 14 bases. This CDR3 spans 16 amino acids. CDR3 nucleotides: TGTGCCAGCTCACCCAGAGAGGGGGGGCGCACAGATACGCAGTATTTT. This translates into CASSPREGGRTDTQYF.

This clonotype has only a few counts. This chain connects TRBV6-6 to TRBJ1-2; 7 nucleotides agree with TRBD1. The CDR3 has 16 amino acids. Germline V gene lookup returns CDR1 MNHNY and CDR2 SVGAGI (reference sequence). Germline trimming cut 1 base from V and 4 bases from J; bases unmatched to any gene: 9. The CDR3 bases are TGTGCCAGCAGTTACTGGGACAGAGCAGCCTTCTATGGCTACACCTTC. Translation gives CASSYWDRAAFYGYTF.

The chain uses TRBV18 and TRBJ2-5, with no clear D. CDR3 length: 13 residues. CDR1 is KGHSH and CDR2 is LQKENI in the germline V gene. Between the trimmed V and J ends, which lost 2 bases and 2 bases, there was a span of 6 bases. The DNA for the CDR3 is TGTGCCAGCTCACCAGTCCTACAAGAGACCCAGTACTTC. This gives the protein CASSPVLQETQYF. Together with reference TRBV18 and TRBJ2-5, the CDR3 gives the full variable domain: NAGVMQNPRHLVRRRGQEARLRCSPMKGHSHVYWYRQLPEEGLKFMVYLQKENIIDESGMPKERFSAEFPKEGPSILRIQQVVRGDSAAYFCASSPVLQETQYFGPGTRLLVL.